Presented here are 8 T cell receptor beta chains from one specimen sequenced in a study of OX40 agonist ivuxolimab in advanced cancers. TCRdb's copy holds only in-frame clones and misses some; the assay was immunoSEQ multiplex PCR. Of approximately 14,000 clones in the sample, approximately 80% are singletons; the top ten hold less than 40%. Sequenced material: CD4+ or CD8+ T cells sorted from blood, taken in a trial of the OX40 agonist ivuxolimab. The source of these receptors is an adult with an advanced solid tumor such as melanoma, head and neck, liver or kidney cancer.

The V call is TRBV14, the J call TRBJ2-1, with D hard to call. CDR3 length: 14 amino acids. V was shortened by 0 bases and J by 4 bases, with 7 bases between the two germline ends. Germline CDR1 SGHDN, CDR2 FVKESK. This chain's CDR3 is CASSQDASYNEQFF. The CDR3 DNA reads TGTGCCAGCAGCCAAGATGCAAGTTACAATGAGCAGTTCTTC.

The genes are TRBV2 and TRBJ2-3; possibly TRBD2 for D (6 bases). Between the trimmed V and J ends, which lost 8 bases and 0 bases, there was a span of 18 bases. Germline V gene lookup returns CDR1 SNHLY and CDR2 FYNNEI. This CDR3 spans 16 amino acids. The DNA of the CDR3 is TGTGCCAGCGACCGGGACTCAACCCTTAGCACAGATACGCAGTATTTT. Its protein is CASDRDSTLSTDTQYF. The full variable domain, completed using reference TRBV2 and TRBJ2-3, is EPEVTQTPSHQVTQMGQEVILRCVPISNHLYFYWYRQILGQKVEFLVSFYNNEISEKSEIFDDQFSVERPDGSNFTLKIRSTKLEDSAMYFCASDRDSTLSTDTQYFGPGTRLTVL.

CDR3 DNA: TGCGCCAGCAGCTTGTATCGGGGAAACCAAGAGACCCAGTACTTC. Its translation: CASSLYRGNQETQYF. This sequence joins TRBV5-1 and TRBJ2-5; D may be TRBD2 (5 bases). The CDR3 length is 15 residues. Per germline, CDR1 SGHRS and CDR2 YFSETQ. V was clipped by 1 base and J by 0 bases, with 10 bases between them.

The CDR3 DNA reads as TGTGCCAGCAGCCCCGGAGGGGGGCTAGGCTACACCTTC. This sequence encodes CASSPGGGLGYTF. The rearrangement joins TRBV4-2 to TRBJ1-2, with D perhaps matching TRBD1 (6 bases). This CDR3 is built from 13 residues. The V end was cut by 4 bases, the J end by 8 bases, with 14 bases between. Germline values: CDR1 LGHNA, CDR2 YNFKEQ.

This chain uses TRBV4-1 with TRBJ2-1, with D perhaps assigned TRBD1 or TRBD2 (5 bases each). Germline assignment: CDR1 MGHRA and CDR2 YSYEKL. The CDR3 sequence is 13 residues long. Trimming removed 4 bases at V and 9 bases at J, with 13 bases between. CDR3 sequence (DNA): TGCGCCAGCAGCCCCGCATTCGGGACTGAGCAGTTCTTC. Its protein is CASSPAFGTEQFF.

The genes are TRBV27 and TRBJ2-4, with 14 bases matching TRBD2. CDR3 length: 18 amino acids. The germline V gene has CDR1 MNHEY and CDR2 SMNVEV (reference sequence). J was trimmed by 5 bases and V by 5 bases; bases with no gene match: 11. The CDR3 loop reads CASSPGTSGSLRQNIQYF. CDR3 sequence (DNA): TGTGCCAGCAGTCCGGGGACTAGCGGGAGTCTGAGGCAAAACATTCAGTACTTC.

This sequence joins TRBV6-1 and TRBJ2-1, with a weak D call TRBD2 (6 bases). V dropped 7 bases and J dropped 6 bases, with 19 bases sitting between them. This CDR3 region has 15 residues. Germline assignment: CDR1 MNHNS and CDR2 SASEGT. The chain's CDR3 is CASTNPTEGPNEQFF. In nucleotides, the CDR3 is TGTGCCAGCACCAACCCGACGGAGGGTCCCAATGAGCAGTTCTTC.

The chain combines TRBV6-1 with TRBJ2-7; no firm D call. This CDR3 has 13 amino acids. CDR1 and CDR2 from the germline V gene are MNHNS and SASEGT. Trimming stripped 5 bases from V and 8 bases from J, with 16 bases between. This chain's CDR3 is CASSTQTVGQQYF. The CDR3 coding sequence is TGTGCCAGCAGTACGCAGACGGTCGGGCAGCAGTACTTC.